This T cell receptor (beta chain) came from a study of OX40 agonist ivuxolimab in advanced cancers. For the wider study: Ivuxolimab was a fully human IgG2 agonistic monoclonal antibody targeting the costimulatory receptor OX40 (CD134). Intravenous ivuxolimab was administered to patients every 2 weeks at six dose levels: 0.01, 0.1, 0.3, 1.5, 3 and 10 mg/kg. Of the approximately 54 patients in dose escalation, about 20 had hepatocellular carcinoma, some 15 had melanoma, 9 had renal cell carcinoma and 9 had head and neck cancer. The dose-escalation cohort was 82.7% male with a mean age of around 62 years, ranging from about 20 to 85. Patients were allowed to have had prior anti-PD-1, anti-PD-L1 or anti-CTLA-4 therapy, and roughly 40% of the dose-escalation patients had previously received checkpoint inhibitors. Partial responses occurred in three dose-escalation patients: two with cutaneous melanoma and one with hepatocellular carcinoma. The purpose of peripheral TCRbeta sequencing was to test whether ivuxolimab changed TCR sequence diversity and led to clonal T-cell expansion. The paper reports the monotherapy dose-escalation portion (N of about 54 patients) of the phase I ivuxolimab trial.

What the research found in general, with its limitations: Clonal expansion of both CD4+ and CD8+ blood T cells was observed from baseline to week 6 at doses 0.1 to 3.0 mg/kg. Low levels of normalized T-cell clonal expansion were also seen in some nonresponding patients. After ivuxolimab, expanded clones were on average more numerous among CD8+ T cells than among CD4+ T cells. Which antigens the clonally expanded peripheral T cells were specific for was not determined. Partial responders in the 0.1-3.0 mg/kg groups had among the lowest normalized peripheral clonal expansion, especially among CD8+ T cells.

Unmatched junction bases come to 4, with V trimmed by 0 bases and J by 3 bases. As encoded in the germline V gene, CDR1 is SGHTS while CDR2 is YDEGEE. The CDR3 contains 16 residues, cysteine and phenylalanine counted. The CDR3 DNA has 48 bases and is translated from base 1. To sequence the TCRbeta CDR3 region, genomic DNA was isolated from the sorted cells. The immunoSEQ Assay was used to sequence the TCRbeta CDR3 regions. TCRdb limited this immuneACCESS table to in-frame rearrangements with V and J called. A share of clones is missing; checked studies link under half to unresolved V genes, and the rest is unexplained. This sample is represented by some 87,000 clones; 80% to 95% of them were singletons. About 1.5% of the sample is taken by the ten largest. Remarks on this clone: There is no known antigen for this receptor. No base-level quality is on record; no much larger clone is a single base apart.

Patients with a history of autoimmune disease or receiving systemic immunosuppression were excluded from the trial. Peripheral blood for TCR sequencing was collected from all dose cohorts at baseline, on cycle 4 day 1, and on cycle 7 day 1. The samples were drawn from a first-in-human, open-label, multicenter phase I dose-escalation trial of ivuxolimab. Adults with locally advanced or metastatic melanoma, renal cell carcinoma, hepatocellular carcinoma or head and neck squamous cell carcinoma were enrolled in the trial. Before TCR sequencing, CD4+ T cells and CD8+ T cells were sorted from peripheral blood as separate populations.

This TCR derives from an adult with an advanced solid tumor such as melanoma, head and neck, liver or kidney cancer. The rearranged chain carries TRBV5-8 and TRBJ1-5; 9 junctional bases match TRBD1. The sample in question was CD4+ or CD8+ T cells sorted from blood, obtained in a trial of the OX40 agonist ivuxolimab. The CDR3 region has the sequence CASSLDTGGYNQPQHF. The DNA sequence is TGTGCCAGCAGCTTGGATACAGGGGGCTACAATCAGCCCCAGCATTTT.